The present TCR beta chain was sequenced within a study of blood T cell repertoires in COVID-19. Study-wide background: Sites across the United States, Italy and Spain contributed samples from acute and convalescent COVID-19. The analysed material was cDNA or gDNA that came from T cells, B-cell-depleted T cells, or PBMCs.

The V end lost 5 bases, the J end lost 5 bases, and 12 bases lay between the germline ends. Germline V gene data show CDR1 as SGHAT and CDR2 as FQNNGV. The CDR3 extends over 13 amino acids. Study processing details: Reference gene primer amplification in the assay estimated nucleated cell counts. TCRdb keeps only in-frame clones here, not all; method: immunoSEQ multiplex PCR. D and trimming were read from the DNA, whereas the V and J calls and clone size are those reported in that table. The table has 200,000 to 250,000 clones, 80% to 90% seen once. V and J are TRBV11-2 and TRBJ1-1; D might be TRBD1 (5 bases). The clonotype was recovered from a woman in her 70s with acute or convalescent COVID-19. Sequencing was done on a sample of peripheral blood. The CDR3 nucleotides read TGTGCCAGCAGCCCCTCAGGGAGGACTGAAGCTTTCTTT. Its translation is CASSPSGRTEAFF.